This T cell receptor beta chain was documented in a study of response to subunit inactivated influenza vaccine. Points from the study as a whole: After each seasonal influenza vaccination, few new T cells are recruited, the authors suggested.

V was cut by 2 bases and J by 4 bases, with 16 bases left in between. The CDR3 is made up of 16 amino acids. Per the germline V gene, CDR1 is MNHEY and CDR2 is SVGAGI. Worth noting for this clonotype: Antigen specificity is unknown.

TCRdb redid the calling of the RT-PCR reads with MiXCR, one entry per CDR3 protein. The sample holds about 800,000 distinct CDR3 sequences; around 20% are singletons and the top ten take 10%. This material consisted of PBMCs from blood, taken 5 days after vaccination. This TCR derives from a man between 45 and 60 years old who received an inactivated influenza vaccine. This chain links TRBV6-5 with TRBJ2-3; D is perhaps TRBD1 (5 bases). CDR3 nucleotides: TGTGCCAGCAGTTACGGCAGGGCGGTAGCCCCAGATACGCAGTATTTT. As protein: CASSYGRAVAPDTQYF.